This entry lists 19 T cell receptor beta chains sequenced from one sample in a study of identical twins. TCRdb itself ran the 5' RACE reads through MiXCR, one entry per CDR3 protein. The sample consists of fewer than 500,000 distinct CDR3 sequences, 20% to 25% of them appearing once. The sample also formed part of further work on T cells expressing NK-cell markers.

Sample: CD4+ T cells sorted from blood. The receptors here all came from a woman under 30 in good health.

The V and J genes are TRBV7-9 and TRBJ2-4; D is perhaps TRBD1 (6 bases). This CDR3 has 14 amino acids. Germline loops: CDR1 SEHNR, CDR2 FQNEAQ (reference sequence). V was trimmed by 4 bases and J by 7 bases, leaving 14 bases between them. The DNA of the CDR3 is TGTGCCAGCAGCTCCGGCGACAGGAGGAACATTCAGTACTTC. Amino acids: CASSSGDRRNIQYF.

This clonotype was detected a few times. The chain couples TRBV5-1 to TRBJ1-1; maybe TRBD1 (5 bases). V dropped 4 bases and J dropped 4 bases, with 17 bases sitting between them. Germline V gene lookup returns CDR1 SGHRS and CDR2 YFSETQ. This CDR3 contains 15 residues. The CDR3, as DNA: TGCGCCAGCAGCCCCGGTCCGGAAAGGGGCACTGAAGCTTTCTTT. Protein sequence: CASSPGPERGTEAFF.

This clonotype appeared a few times. The chain joins TRBV12-3 or TRBV12-4 to TRBJ2-1; weak D call: TRBD2 (5 bases). The CDR3 sequence is 13 residues long. V lost 6 bases to trimming and J lost 6 bases, with 12 bases between them. This CDR3 is CASSPARANEQFF. The CDR3 DNA follows: TGTGCCAGCAGCCCTGCGAGGGCCAATGAGCAGTTCTTC.

This clonotype showed up just a few times. This rearrangement joins TRBV10-3 to TRBJ2-1, with D uncertain. The germline CDR1 and CDR2 sequences are ENHRY and SYGVKD. CDR3 length: 13 residues. V was clipped by 10 bases and J by 1 base, with 11 bases between them. CDR3 DNA sequence: TGTGCCACCGTAGCAGGATCCTACAATGAGCAGTTCTTC. Its protein product is CATVAGSYNEQFF.

This clonotype was counted between two and nine times. The chain links TRBV5-1 to TRBJ2-5; D ambiguous. This CDR3 comprises 13 residues. Trimming stripped 6 bases from V and 5 bases from J, with 14 bases between. Germline-derived CDR1 and CDR2 are SGHRS and YFSETQ. In DNA form, the CDR3 reads TGCGCCAGCACCATAACCGGGTGGGAGACCCAGTACTTC. Its protein is CASTITGWETQYF.

The chain combines TRBV11-2 with TRBJ2-7; D is possibly TRBD2 (6 bases). Germline values: CDR1 SGHAT, CDR2 FQNNGV. V lost 8 bases and J lost 4, with 21 bases in between. There are 15 residues in the CDR3. The CDR3 loop is CASQSLGDSQYEQYF. The CDR3, as DNA: TGTGCCAGCCAGTCTCTGGGGGACTCCCAGTACGAGCAGTACTTC.

CDR3 in amino acids: CASSLTILETQYF. The CDR3 nucleotides read TGCGCCAGCAGCTTGACTATTCTAGAGACCCAGTACTTC. This rearrangement joins TRBV5-1 to TRBJ2-5; D gene uncertain. Per germline, CDR1 SGHRS and CDR2 YFSETQ. The CDR3 is made up of 13 amino acids. The V end lost 1 base, the J end lost 4 bases, and 8 bases lay between the germline ends.

This clonotype was observed a few times. This chain uses TRBV5-1 with TRBJ1-2; perhaps TRBD1 as D (5 bases). Trimming stripped 3 bases from V and 6 bases from J, with 12 bases between. The germline V gene has CDR1 SGHRS and CDR2 YFSETQ. The length of the CDR3 is 13 residues. Written as DNA, the CDR3 is TGCGCCAGCAGCTCCGGGACGGACAATGGCTACACCTTC. Translated: CASSSGTDNGYTF.

This clonotype came up a few times. The V gene is TRBV4-2, the J gene TRBJ1-1, with 8 bases fitting TRBD1. The V and J ends lost 0 bases and 4 bases, in that order; junction bases with no gene match: 7. This CDR3 has 16 amino acids. Germline-derived CDR1 and CDR2 are LGHNA and YNFKEQ. CDR3 loop: CASSQDLTGGGTEAFF. CDR3 DNA: TGTGCCAGCAGCCAAGATCTCACAGGGGGTGGCACTGAAGCTTTCTTT.

This sequence joins TRBV29-1 and TRBJ1-1; a possible D gene is TRBD1 (6 bases). Germline V lookup: CDR1 SQVTM, CDR2 ANQGSEA. The CDR3 loop spans 13 amino acids. V was pared by 7 bases and J by 0 bases, with 12 bases between. Here the CDR3 DNA reads TGCAGCGGGACAGTTAGTATGAACACTGAAGCTTTCTTT. Encoded protein: CSGTVSMNTEAFF.

The chain uses TRBV20-1 and TRBJ2-3; D unresolved. CDR3 length: 12 residues. V lost 6 bases and J 6 bases, leaving 13 bases between the germline ends. Germline CDR1 reads DFQATT; CDR2 reads SNEGSKA (reference sequence). CDR3 DNA sequence: TGCAGTGCAACCCAGATAGGGGATACGCAGTATTTT. Amino acids: CSATQIGDTQYF.

The chain joins TRBV7-6 to TRBJ2-5; D ambiguous. Trimming removed 4 bases at V and 0 bases at J, with 12 bases between. Germline-derived CDR1 and CDR2 are SGHVS and FNYEAQ. The CDR3 extends over 15 amino acids. CDR3 nucleotides: TGTGCCAGCAGCTCCGCCCCTCTGGACCAAGAGACCCAGTACTTC. Its translation is CASSSAPLDQETQYF.

There are a few counts of this clonotype. This chain uses TRBV14 with TRBJ2-2; 10 bases agree with TRBD2. Germline V gives CDR1 SGHDN, CDR2 FVKESK. This CDR3 has 15 amino acids. V shed 4 bases and J 7 bases; nucleotides not matched to a gene: 6. CDR3 nucleotide sequence: TGTGCCAGCAGCCTACCGGGACTAGCGAACGGGGAGCTGTTTTTT. This translates into CASSLPGLANGELFF.

The sample holds many counts of this clonotype. V is TRBV11-2 and J is TRBJ1-1; 9 nucleotides line up with TRBD1. After removal of 5 bases from V and 1 base from J, the junction contained 5 bases not matched to a gene. Germline CDR1 and CDR2: SGHAT and FQNNGV. The CDR3 is made up of 15 amino acids. The CDR3 is CASSTRTGENTEAFF. CDR3 bases: TGTGCCAGCAGCACCCGGACAGGGGAGAACACTGAAGCTTTCTTT. The variable domain in full, with the rest retrieved from reference TRBV11-2 and TRBJ1-1, is EAGVAQSPRYKIIEKRQSVAFWCNPISGHATLYWYQQILGQGPKLLIQFQNNGVVDDSQLPKDRFSAERLKGVDSTLKIQPAKLEDSAVYLCASSTRTGENTEAFFGQGTRLTVV.

This clonotype came up a few times. The V and J genes are TRBV20-1 and TRBJ1-1; TRBD1 aligns across 8 bases. This CDR3 has 11 amino acids. CDR1 and CDR2 (germline): DFQATT, SNEGSKA (reference sequence). The J segment lost 8 bases and the V segment lost 5 bases, leaving 4 bases of the junction unmatched. The CDR3 DNA reads as TGCAGTGCTGGACAGGGCGCCGAAGCTTTCTTT. Encoded protein: CSAGQGAEAFF.

This clonotype was seen only a few times. This chain joins TRBV5-5 and TRBJ2-2; D is undetermined. Germline values: CDR1 SGHKS, CDR2 YYEKEE (reference sequence). CDR3 size: 14 residues. Trimming shortened V by 0 bases and J by 4 bases, and 7 bases separated the two germline ends. This CDR3 is CASSLVAATGELFF. The DNA for the CDR3 is TGTGCCAGCAGCTTGGTGGCAGCCACCGGGGAGCTGTTTTTT. The complete variable domain, with remaining parts taken from reference TRBV5-5 and TRBJ2-2, reads DAGVTQSPTHLIKTRGQQVTLRCSPISGHKSVSWYQQVLGQGPQFIFQYYEKEERGRGNFPDRFSARQFPNYSSELNVNALLLGDSALYLCASSLVAATGELFFGEGSRLTVL.

The chain couples TRBV4-2 to TRBJ1-2; TRBD1 agrees at 7 bases. The CDR3 extends over 14 amino acids. The germline V gene encodes CDR1 LGHNA and CDR2 YNFKEQ. J gave up 5 bases and V 1 base, and 4 bases lay outside the gene matches. The chain's CDR3 is CASSQAGQLYGYTF. CDR3 bases: TGTGCCAGCAGCCAAGCGGGACAGTTATATGGCTACACCTTC.

CDR3 amino acids: CSALLAGAVEQYF. The CDR3 bases are TGCAGTGCCTTACTAGCGGGAGCGGTCGAGCAGTACTTC. The J gene is TRBJ2-7, the V gene TRBV20-1; 11 nucleotides match TRBD2. The CDR3 is 13 amino acids. CDR1 is DFQATT and CDR2 is SNEGSKA in the germline V gene (reference sequence). The ends lost 6 bases at V and 6 bases at J; junction bases unmatched: 7.

There are a few counts of this clonotype. The V call is TRBV4-1, the J call TRBJ2-7; 7 bases align to TRBD2. The V and J ends lost 4 bases and 5 bases, in that order; junction bases with no gene match: 11. CDR3 length equals 15 residues. Germline V gene sequence: CDR1 MGHRA, CDR2 YSYEKL. The CDR3 region has the DNA TGCGCCAGCAGCCGACTAGCCTTACAAGCCGACGAGCAGTACTTC. Its protein product is CASSRLALQADEQYF.